This T cell receptor beta chain was captured in a study of Graves' ophthalmopathy and Graves' hyperthyroidism. The V and J ends lost 5 bases and 5 bases, in that order; junction bases with no gene match: 10. CDR1 MNHEY and CDR2 SMNVEV come from the germline V gene (reference sequence). The CDR3 extends over 16 amino acids. General study points: Blood repertoires reportedly contained most expanded thyroid clonotypes above 0.001 frequency.

Researchers turned away patients with other autoimmune diseases, uncontrolled infections, pregnancy or lactation. Clinicians diagnosed using symptoms, serum thyroxine, TRAb, thyroid ultrasound and orbital computed tomography. The table lists this clonotype with many counts. Its target is unknown. Amplifying from RNA transcripts, the study obtained TCR beta CDR3 regions. Second-round multiplex PCR came after a first-round RT-PCR that employed HTBI primers. TCRdb fed the multiplex PCR reads into MiXCR, producing one record per CDR3 protein. The table has under 350,000 distinct CDR3 sequences, about a sixth seen once.

The rearrangement uses TRBV27 and TRBJ2-5; 11 bases align to TRBD2. This clonotype was sampled from an adult man with Graves' ophthalmopathy. The specimen sequenced was peripheral blood. This CDR3 is CASSMLLAGGLETQYF. The CDR3 DNA reads as TGTGCCAGCAGTATGCTATTAGCGGGAGGGTTGGAGACCCAGTACTTC.